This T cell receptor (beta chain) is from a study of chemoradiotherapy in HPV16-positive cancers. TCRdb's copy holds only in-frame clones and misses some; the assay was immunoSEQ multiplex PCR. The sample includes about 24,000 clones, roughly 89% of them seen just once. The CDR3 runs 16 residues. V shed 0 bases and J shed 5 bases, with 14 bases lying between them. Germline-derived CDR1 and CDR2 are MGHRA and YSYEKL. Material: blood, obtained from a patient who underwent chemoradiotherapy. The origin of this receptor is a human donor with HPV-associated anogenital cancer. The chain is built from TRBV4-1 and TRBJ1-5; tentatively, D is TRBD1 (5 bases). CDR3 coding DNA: TGCGCCAGCAGCCAAGACGGGCGAGGGGTGGATCAGCCCCAGCATTTT. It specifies CASSQDGRGVDQPQHF.